This T cell receptor beta chain was obtained from a study of blood T cell repertoires in COVID-19. This clone was counted a few times. Losses at the gene ends were 5 bases for V and 6 bases for J; bases not matched to a gene: 17. The CDR3 consists of 18 residues. Germline CDR1 LNHDA, CDR2 SQIVND (reference sequence). The data were produced by immunoSEQ multiplex PCR, yet TCRdb's version contains in-frame clones alone and is incomplete. The sample has around 55,000 clones, about nine tenths seen once; the top ten hold roughly 6.2%. This sequence was found in a middle-aged man with acute or convalescent COVID-19. Source material: peripheral blood. The chain carries TRBV19 and TRBJ2-1; 9 bases align to TRBD2. The CDR3 region has the DNA TGTGCCAGTAGTCCCCGGGGGGATGCGGGAGGGAGGCTCAATGAGCAGTTCTTC. This sequence encodes CASSPRGDAGGRLNEQFF.